The 29 T cell receptor beta chains below come from one sample, sequenced in a study of T-cell reconstitution after alpha-beta-depleted transplantation in children. Unique molecular identifiers were incorporated into the prepared TCRbeta library. A single record per CDR3 protein comes from TCRdb applying MiXCR to the PCR reads. The sample gives 350,000 to 450,000 distinct CDR3 sequences, 20% of which show up once; approximately 3.9% is in the top ten. This sample comprised PBMCs from the stem cell graft donor, obtained from the stem cell graft. These receptors were collected from a human donor who donated a stem cell graft to a child with acute myeloid leukemia.

This clonotype was observed a few times. The V gene is TRBV20-1, the J gene TRBJ2-7; D is uncertain. Per germline, CDR1 DFQATT and CDR2 SNEGSKA (reference sequence). CDR3 size: 13 residues. The V gene lost 6 bases and the J gene lost 0 bases, with 12 bases spanning the gap. The CDR3, as DNA: TGCAGTGCCCCGGACCGATACTCCTACGAGCAGTACTTC. Translated, it gives CSAPDRYSYEQYF.

V and J are TRBV7-3 and TRBJ2-1; TRBD2 agrees at 12 bases. J was trimmed by 7 bases and V by 3 bases; bases with no gene match: 4. The CDR3 runs to 15 residues. The germline gives CDR1 SGHTA, CDR2 FQGTGA. The CDR3 region is CASSFGLAGTNEQFF. In DNA form, the CDR3 reads TGTGCCAGCAGCTTCGGACTAGCGGGGACGAATGAGCAGTTCTTC.

The V and J genes are TRBV12-3 or TRBV12-4 and TRBJ2-7; TRBD1 agrees at 9 bases. The V segment lost 5 bases and the J segment 4 bases; nucleotides outside the gene matches: 9. CDR3 size: 15 residues. The CDR3 region has the DNA TGTGCCAGCAGTCTGGGGACAGGGCAAATTTACGAGCAGTACTTC. This translates into CASSLGTGQIYEQYF.

There are a few counts of this clonotype. This chain connects TRBV11-2 to TRBJ2-3; weak D call: TRBD2 (6 bases). The CDR3 contains 15 residues. CDR1 and CDR2 (germline): SGHAT, FQNNGV. V lost 1 base and J lost 6, with 14 bases in between. CDR3 bases: TGTGCCAGCAGCTTAGGCGGAGGGCTAGGGGATACGCAGTATTTT. Translating gives CASSLGGGLGDTQYF. Together with reference TRBV11-2 and TRBJ2-3, the CDR3 gives the full variable domain: EAGVAQSPRYKIIEKRQSVAFWCNPISGHATLYWYQQILGQGPKLLIQFQNNGVVDDSQLPKDRFSAERLKGVDSTLKIQPAKLEDSAVYLCASSLGGGLGDTQYFGPGTRLTVL.

This clonotype has more than one count but fewer than ten. V gene TRBV5-1 combines with J gene TRBJ1-1; TRBD1 agrees at 9 bases. The CDR3 is made up of 15 amino acids. V dropped 1 base and J dropped 6; count of bases not matched to a gene: 7. Germline CDR1 and CDR2: SGHRS and YFSETQ. CDR3 region: CASSLSGTGRSEAFF. The CDR3, as DNA: TGCGCCAGCAGCTTGAGCGGGACAGGGAGATCTGAAGCTTTCTTT.

V and J are TRBV18 and TRBJ2-7; 7 bases map to TRBD2. Germline V lookup: CDR1 KGHSH, CDR2 LQKENI. The V gene end was trimmed by 1 base and the J gene end by 2 bases; junction bases not matched to a gene: 5. The CDR3 is 15 residues long. The CDR3 nucleotides are TGTGCCAGCTCACCACGGCGGGAGCGTCCCTACGAGCAGTACTTC. This gives the protein CASSPRRERPYEQYF.

V and J are TRBV5-1 and TRBJ2-7; TRBD2 aligns across 7 bases. Germline loops: CDR1 SGHRS, CDR2 YFSETQ. Trimming removed 2 bases from V and 0 bases from J; junction bases left unmatched: 5. The CDR3 totals 15 residues. CDR3 sequence (DNA): TGCGCCAGCAGCTTCACTAGCGCCAACTCCTACGAGCAGTACTTC. Its translation is CASSFTSANSYEQYF.

The table lists this clonotype with a few counts. The rearrangement uses TRBV6-1 and TRBJ2-2; D is tentatively TRBD1 or TRBD2 (5 bases each). The V gene's germline CDR1 is MNHNS and CDR2 SASEGT. V shed 6 bases and J shed 2 bases, with 10 bases lying between them. The CDR3 sequence is 14 residues long. The CDR3 DNA follows: TGTGCCAGCAGCCGGGGCGCCAACACCGGGGAGCTGTTTTTT. Amino acid sequence: CASSRGANTGELFF.

This clonotype was seen repeatedly, ten times or more. The CDR3 DNA is TGCAGTGCTAGACGTCCAGAGACCCAGTACTTC. Protein sequence: CSARRPETQYF. V gene TRBV20-1 combines with J gene TRBJ2-5; no reliable D call. Germline CDR1 DFQATT, CDR2 SNEGSKA (reference sequence). V lost 2 bases to trimming and J lost 4 bases, with 5 bases between them. This CDR3 has 11 residues.

This chain joins TRBV11-2 and TRBJ1-1; D may be TRBD1 (6 bases). Trimming removed 5 bases from V and 2 bases from J, with 12 bases in between. Germline CDR1 SGHAT, CDR2 FQNNGV. CDR3 length: 14 residues. CDR3 loop: CASSIRGGNTEAFF. CDR3 nucleotide sequence: TGTGCCAGCAGCATCAGGGGTGGCAACACTGAAGCTTTCTTT.

The V gene is TRBV9, the J gene TRBJ2-1; TRBD2 matches at 9 bases. The V and J ends lost 10 bases and 4 bases, in that order; junction bases with no gene match: 12. This CDR3 contains 15 residues. Germline values: CDR1 SGDLS, CDR2 YYNGEE. DNA for the CDR3: TGTGCCTCGGCCCGGGCTAGCGGGGTATACAATGAGCAGTTCTTC. Residues: CASARASGVYNEQFF.

Only a few counts were recorded for this clonotype. The CDR3 loop is CATTGVGQETQYF. CDR3 in DNA: TGTGCCACCACAGGGGTGGGTCAAGAGACCCAGTACTTC. The chain employs TRBV25-1 and TRBJ2-5; 7 positions agree with TRBD1. The junction had 7 bases not matched to a gene; V was cut back by 10 bases and J by 2 bases. Germline assignment: CDR1 MGHDK and CDR2 SYGVNS. The CDR3 has 13 amino acids.

This clonotype was seen only a few times. The CDR3 loop reads CATPNGRSANTGELFF. CDR3 DNA: TGTGCCACCCCAAACGGGAGGTCTGCGAACACCGGGGAGCTGTTTTTT. The chain carries TRBV12-3 or TRBV12-4 and TRBJ2-2; TRBD2 matches 7 bases. V was clipped by 10 bases and J by 0 bases; unmatched bases: 11. The CDR3 sequence is 16 residues long.

This clonotype was observed at least ten times. This chain links TRBV6-2 or TRBV6-3 with TRBJ2-7; no clear D. V was shortened by 2 bases and J by 1 base, with 9 bases between the two germline ends. The CDR3 covers 14 residues. The germline V gene encodes CDR1 MNHEY and CDR2 SVGEGT. In DNA form, the CDR3 reads TGTGCCAGCAGTTACGCCCTTACTTCCTACGAGCAGTACTTC. Translating gives CASSYALTSYEQYF.

The sample holds a few counts of this clonotype. This chain uses TRBV20-1 with TRBJ2-5; 13 positions agree with TRBD2. Germline V lookup: CDR1 DFQATT, CDR2 SNEGSKA (reference sequence). V lost 5 bases to trimming and J lost 3 bases; unmatched junction nucleotides: 6. This CDR3 spans 15 amino acids. The CDR3 sequence is CSADGLAGEEETQYF. DNA of the CDR3: TGCAGTGCTGACGGACTAGCGGGAGAGGAAGAGACCCAGTACTTC.

The CDR3 sequence is CASSEGTGGSYEQYF. In nucleotides, the CDR3 is TGTGCCAGCAGTGAAGGGACAGGGGGCTCCTACGAGCAGTACTTC. The chain combines TRBV6-1 with TRBJ2-7; 10 nucleotides align to TRBD1. The V segment lost 1 base and the J segment 0 bases; nucleotides outside the gene matches: 0. The CDR3 totals 15 residues. Germline V gives CDR1 MNHNS, CDR2 SASEGT.

The J gene is TRBJ1-1, the V gene TRBV28; 8 bases match TRBD1. Germline-derived CDR1 and CDR2 are MDHEN and SYDVKM. The CDR3 covers 14 residues. Trimming at V came to 6 bases and at J to 3 bases, leaving 6 bases not matched to a gene. CDR3 loop: CASRSGQAYTEAFF. The CDR3 bases are TGTGCCAGCAGATCGGGACAGGCCTACACTGAAGCTTTCTTT.

This clonotype was seen a few times. This chain uses TRBV20-1 with TRBJ2-7, with 9 bases that match TRBD2. The CDR3 consists of 16 residues. Germline V gene lookup returns CDR1 DFQATT and CDR2 SNEGSKA (reference sequence). The V gene end was trimmed by 3 bases and the J gene end by 0 bases; junction bases not matched to a gene: 9. The CDR3 bases are TGCAGTGCTAGGAAAGCGGGAGGACTACTCTCCTACGAGCAGTACTTC. Translated: CSARKAGGLLSYEQYF.

This clonotype has ten or more counts. V is TRBV7-2 and J is TRBJ2-7; perhaps TRBD2 as D (6 bases). V lost 3 bases, J lost 2 bases, and 11 bases lay in between. The CDR3 has 14 residues. Per the germline V gene, CDR1 is SGHTA and CDR2 is FQGNSA. The CDR3 reads CASSFFGSPYEQYF. The CDR3 bases are TGTGCCAGCAGCTTTTTCGGGAGCCCCTACGAGCAGTACTTC.

This clonotype was seen many times. The chain has TRBV29-1 and TRBJ2-4; no clear D gene. This CDR3 spans 15 amino acids. V lost 7 bases and J 0 bases, leaving 16 bases between the germline ends. Germline assignment: CDR1 SQVTM and CDR2 ANQGSEA. In DNA, the CDR3 is TGCAGCGCCTGCCCCTCTTATATAGCCAAAAACATTCAGTACTTC. Protein product: CSACPSYIAKNIQYF.

This clonotype was detected a few times. The gene calls are TRBV12-3 or TRBV12-4 and TRBJ1-2, with D possibly matching TRBD1 (5 bases). Deletions cut 6 bases from V and 9 bases from J, with 17 bases between. The CDR3 is 13 residues long. The CDR3 spells CASSPSRGRSYTF. The CDR3 DNA sequence: TGTGCCAGCAGCCCCTCGAGGGGACGCAGCTACACCTTC.

V is TRBV23-1 and J is TRBJ2-7; possibly TRBD1 or TRBD2 for D (5 bases each). TRBV23-1 is treated as an ORF (open reading frame) with a function not yet certain. This CDR3 is 14 amino acids long. With 2 bases removed from V and 0 bases from J, the gap between germline ends came to 8 bases. CDR3 DNA sequence: TGCGCCAGCAGTCAAATCGGGGCCTCCTACGAGCAGTACTTC. This translates into CASSQIGASYEQYF.

V is TRBV7-8 and J is TRBJ2-3; D is perhaps TRBD1 (5 bases). CDR1 is SGHVS, CDR2 FQNEAQ, per germline. There are 14 residues in the CDR3. V shed 1 base and J shed 2 bases, with 7 bases lying between them. This CDR3 reads CASSLGRATDTQYF. Written as DNA, the CDR3 is TGTGCCAGCAGCTTAGGCAGGGCCACAGATACGCAGTATTTT.

A few counts support this clonotype. This sequence joins TRBV12-3 or TRBV12-4 and TRBJ2-2, with D uncertain. The CDR3 covers 13 residues. V was clipped by 3 bases and J by 6 bases, with 8 bases between them. DNA for the CDR3: TGTGCCAGCAGTTTTGATACTTCCGGGGAGCTGTTTTTT. As protein: CASSFDTSGELFF.

There are many counts of this clonotype. The genes are TRBV7-2 and TRBJ2-7; D possibly uses TRBD1 or TRBD2 (6 bases each). V was pared by 1 base and J by 6 bases, with 16 bases between. Germline V CDR1 and CDR2: SGHTA, FQGNSA. The CDR3 has 15 amino acids. CDR3 amino acids: CASSLGGAAQGEQYF. DNA for the CDR3: TGTGCCAGCAGCTTAGGCGGGGCAGCACAGGGCGAGCAGTACTTC.

The V and J genes are TRBV3-1 and TRBJ2-7, with 8 bases matching TRBD2. V gave up 4 bases and J gave up 5 bases; unmatched junction bases: 22. This CDR3 has 19 amino acids. CDR1 and CDR2 from the germline V gene are LGHDT and YNNKEL (reference sequence). In DNA, the CDR3 is TGTGCCAGCAGCCGGCCGGGACTAGAAGGGCTGGGGGCGGTCCACGAGCAGTACTTC. Its translation: CASSRPGLEGLGAVHEQYF.

This clonotype showed up many times. The chain carries TRBV12-3 or TRBV12-4 and TRBJ2-1; possibly TRBD2 for D (6 bases). The V end was cut by 2 bases, the J end by 5 bases, with 10 bases between. The CDR3 runs to 14 residues. The CDR3 loop reads CASSLLALHNEQFF. For the CDR3, the DNA is TGTGCCAGCAGTTTACTAGCGCTACACAATGAGCAGTTCTTC.

The CDR3 sequence: CSALRNSGRAEQYF. Here the CDR3 DNA reads TGCAGTGCTTTACGGAATAGCGGGAGAGCCGAGCAGTACTTC. This sequence joins TRBV20-1 and TRBJ2-7; 9 bases line up with TRBD2. V was pared by 5 bases and J by 6 bases, with 11 bases of the junction left unmatched. The CDR3 runs to 14 residues. CDR1 is DFQATT, CDR2 SNEGSKA, per germline (reference sequence).

This clonotype was observed many times. The chain recombines TRBV7-2 with TRBJ1-5, with unresolved D. V dropped 5 bases and J dropped 7 bases, with 15 bases sitting between them. The CDR3 runs to 14 residues. Germline V CDR1 and CDR2: SGHTA, FQGNSA. The CDR3 bases are TGTGCCAGCAGCCATCCGGGTAACATGCAGCCCCAGCATTTT. Its translation is CASSHPGNMQPQHF.